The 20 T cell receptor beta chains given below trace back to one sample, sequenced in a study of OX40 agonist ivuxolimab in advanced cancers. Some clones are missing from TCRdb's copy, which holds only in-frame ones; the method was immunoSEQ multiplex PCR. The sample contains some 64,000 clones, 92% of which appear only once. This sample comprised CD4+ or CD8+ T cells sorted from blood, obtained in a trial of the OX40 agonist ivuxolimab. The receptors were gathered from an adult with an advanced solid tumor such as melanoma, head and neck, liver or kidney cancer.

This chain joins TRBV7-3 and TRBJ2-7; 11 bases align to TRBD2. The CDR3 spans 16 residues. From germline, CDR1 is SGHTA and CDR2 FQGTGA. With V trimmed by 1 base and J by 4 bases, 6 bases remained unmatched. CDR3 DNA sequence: TGTGCCAGCAGCTTAAGACTAGCGGGGCCCGGGTACGAGCAGTACTTC. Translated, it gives CASSLRLAGPGYEQYF.

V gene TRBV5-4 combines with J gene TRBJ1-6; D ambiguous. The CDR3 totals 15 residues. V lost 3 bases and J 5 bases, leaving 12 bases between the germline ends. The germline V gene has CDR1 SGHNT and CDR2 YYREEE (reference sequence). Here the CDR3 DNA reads TGTGCCAGCAGCTCGGATCAGGATCATAATTCACCCCTCCACTTT. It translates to CASSSDQDHNSPLHF.

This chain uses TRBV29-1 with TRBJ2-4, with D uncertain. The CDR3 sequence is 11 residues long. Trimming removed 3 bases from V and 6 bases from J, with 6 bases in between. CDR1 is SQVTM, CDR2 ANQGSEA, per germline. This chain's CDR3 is CSVDLSNIQYF. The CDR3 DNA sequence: TGCAGCGTTGACCTTTCAAACATTCAGTACTTC.

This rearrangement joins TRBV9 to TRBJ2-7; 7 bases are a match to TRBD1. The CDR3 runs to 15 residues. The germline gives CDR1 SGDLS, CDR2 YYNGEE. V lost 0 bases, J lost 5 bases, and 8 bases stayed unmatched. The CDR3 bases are TGTGCCAGCAGCGTAGGTTCTGACAGGGCCCACGAGCAGTACTTC. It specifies CASSVGSDRAHEQYF.

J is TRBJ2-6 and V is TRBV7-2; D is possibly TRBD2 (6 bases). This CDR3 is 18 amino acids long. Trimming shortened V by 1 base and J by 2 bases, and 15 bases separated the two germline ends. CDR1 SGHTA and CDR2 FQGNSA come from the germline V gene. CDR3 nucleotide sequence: TGTGCCAGCAGCTTAGTTTCTTGGGGGGTAACTGGGGCCAACGTCCTGACTTTC. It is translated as CASSLVSWGVTGANVLTF.

The CDR3 nucleotides are TGTGCCAGCTCACCCTTGGGAGCCGACACAGATACGCAGTATTTT. This codes for CASSPLGADTDTQYF. This chain uses TRBV18 with TRBJ2-3; tentatively, D is TRBD2 (5 bases). The ends were cut back, 3 bases at V and 2 bases at J, with 12 bases in the middle. The CDR3 covers 15 residues. Germline loops: CDR1 KGHSH, CDR2 LQKENI.

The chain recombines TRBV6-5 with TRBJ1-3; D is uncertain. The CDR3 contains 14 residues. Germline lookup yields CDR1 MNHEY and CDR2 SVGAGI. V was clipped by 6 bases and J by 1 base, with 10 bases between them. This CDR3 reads CASRDLSSGNTIYF. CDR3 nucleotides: TGTGCCAGCAGAGACCTAAGTTCTGGAAACACCATATATTTT.

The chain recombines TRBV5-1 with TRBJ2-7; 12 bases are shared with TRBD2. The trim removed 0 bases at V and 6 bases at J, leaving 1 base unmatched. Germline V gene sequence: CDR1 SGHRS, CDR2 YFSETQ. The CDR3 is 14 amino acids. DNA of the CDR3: TGCGCCAGCAGCTTGGTGACTAGCGGGAGCGAGCAGTACTTC. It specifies CASSLVTSGSEQYF.

CDR3 coding DNA: TGTGCCACCAGCAGAGATGGAATTGGAGGAAAACTGTTTTTT. It translates to CATSRDGIGGKLFF. J is TRBJ1-4 and V is TRBV15; D call uncertain. This CDR3 has 14 amino acids. The germline V gene encodes CDR1 LNHNV and CDR2 YYDKDF (reference sequence). V gave up 0 bases and J gave up 10 bases, with 12 bases separating them. The full variable domain, its missing parts supplied by reference TRBV15 and TRBJ1-4, is DAMVIQNPRYQVTQFGKPVTLSCSQTLNHNVMYWYQQKSSQAPKLLFHYYDKDFNNEADTPDNFQSRRPNTSFCFLDIRSPGLGDTAMYLCATSRDGIGGKLFFGSGTQLSVL.

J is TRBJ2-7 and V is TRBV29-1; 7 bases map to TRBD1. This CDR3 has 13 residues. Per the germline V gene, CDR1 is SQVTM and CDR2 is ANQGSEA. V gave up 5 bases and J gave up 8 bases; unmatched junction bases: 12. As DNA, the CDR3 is TGCAGCGTTCTTTGGACAGGAGCCGGACAGCAGTACTTC. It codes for CSVLWTGAGQQYF.

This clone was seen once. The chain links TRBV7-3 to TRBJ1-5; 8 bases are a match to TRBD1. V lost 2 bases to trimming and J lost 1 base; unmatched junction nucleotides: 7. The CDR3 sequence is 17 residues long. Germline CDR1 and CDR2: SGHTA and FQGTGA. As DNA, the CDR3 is TGTGCCAGCAGCTTATTCGGACAGGGAAAAAGCAATCAGCCCCAGCATTTT. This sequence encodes CASSLFGQGKSNQPQHF. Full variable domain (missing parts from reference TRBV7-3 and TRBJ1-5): GAGVSQTPSNKVTEKGKYVELRCDPISGHTALYWYRQSLGQGPEFLIYFQGTGAADDSGLPNDRFFAVRPEGSVSTLKIQRTERGDSAVYLCASSLFGQGKSNQPQHFGDGTRLSIL.

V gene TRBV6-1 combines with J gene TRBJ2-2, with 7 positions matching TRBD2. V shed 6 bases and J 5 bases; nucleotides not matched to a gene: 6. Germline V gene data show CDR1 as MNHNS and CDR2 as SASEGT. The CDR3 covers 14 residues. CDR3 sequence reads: CASRERDGTGELFF. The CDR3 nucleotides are TGTGCCAGCAGAGAGCGGGACGGGACCGGGGAGCTGTTTTTT.

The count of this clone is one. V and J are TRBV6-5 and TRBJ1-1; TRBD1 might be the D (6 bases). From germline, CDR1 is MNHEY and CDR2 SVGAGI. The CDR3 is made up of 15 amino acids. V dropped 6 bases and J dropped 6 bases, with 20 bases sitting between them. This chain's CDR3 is CASSKAMGATSEAFF. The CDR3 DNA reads TGTGCCAGCAGCAAAGCCATGGGGGCAACATCTGAAGCTTTCTTT.

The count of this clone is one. The CDR3 DNA is TGTGCCAGCGGTCTACTTAGCGGGAGGGCGAGTGAGCAGTTCTTC. It codes for CASGLLSGRASEQFF. The chain recombines TRBV7-9 with TRBJ2-1, with 11 nucleotides matching TRBD2. Germline CDR1 is SEHNR and CDR2 is FQNEAQ (reference sequence). V gave up 8 bases and J gave up 9 bases; unmatched junction bases: 12. The CDR3 contains 15 residues.

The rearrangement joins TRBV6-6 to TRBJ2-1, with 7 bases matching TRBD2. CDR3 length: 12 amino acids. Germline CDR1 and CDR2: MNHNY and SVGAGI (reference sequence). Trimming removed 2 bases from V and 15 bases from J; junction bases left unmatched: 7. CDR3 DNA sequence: TGTGCCAGCAGTTACGATTCGGGGGAGGGGTTCTTC. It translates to CASSYDSGEGFF.

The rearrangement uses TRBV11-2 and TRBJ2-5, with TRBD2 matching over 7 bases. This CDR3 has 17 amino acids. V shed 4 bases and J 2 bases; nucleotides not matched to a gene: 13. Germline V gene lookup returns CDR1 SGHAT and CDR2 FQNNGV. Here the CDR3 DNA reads TGTGCCAGCAGCTGGGGGGGGAATGGCGGGCATCAAGAGACCCAGTACTTC. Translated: CASSWGGNGGHQETQYF.

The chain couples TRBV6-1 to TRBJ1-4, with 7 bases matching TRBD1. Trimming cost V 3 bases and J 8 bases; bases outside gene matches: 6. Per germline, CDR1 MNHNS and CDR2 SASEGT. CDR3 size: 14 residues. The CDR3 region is CASSETGLLEKLFF. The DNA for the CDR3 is TGTGCCAGCAGTGAGACAGGGCTCTTGGAAAAACTGTTTTTT.

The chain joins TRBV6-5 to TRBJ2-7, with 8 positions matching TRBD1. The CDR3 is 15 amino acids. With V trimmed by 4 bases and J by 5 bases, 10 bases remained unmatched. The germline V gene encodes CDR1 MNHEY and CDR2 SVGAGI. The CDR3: CASSSDRAKGDEQYF. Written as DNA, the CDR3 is TGTGCCAGCAGTTCGGACAGGGCGAAGGGTGACGAGCAGTACTTC.

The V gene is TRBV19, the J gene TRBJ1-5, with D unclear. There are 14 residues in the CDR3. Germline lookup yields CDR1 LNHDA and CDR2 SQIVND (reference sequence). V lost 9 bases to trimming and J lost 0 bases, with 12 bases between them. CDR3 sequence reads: CASGGYYSNQPQHF. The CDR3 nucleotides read TGTGCCAGCGGCGGTTATTATAGCAATCAGCCCCAGCATTTT.

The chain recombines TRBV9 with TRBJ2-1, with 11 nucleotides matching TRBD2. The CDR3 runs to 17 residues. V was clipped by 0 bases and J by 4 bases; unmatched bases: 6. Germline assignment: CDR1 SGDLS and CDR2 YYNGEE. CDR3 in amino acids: CASSVVSGGAPYNEQFF. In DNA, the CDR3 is TGTGCCAGCAGCGTAGTTAGCGGGGGGGCCCCTTACAATGAGCAGTTCTTC. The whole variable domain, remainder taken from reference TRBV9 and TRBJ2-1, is DSGVTQTPKHLITATGQRVTLRCSPRSGDLSVYWYQQSLDQGLQFLIQYYNGEERAKGNILERFSAQQFPDLHSELNLSSLELGDSALYFCASSVVSGGAPYNEQFFGPGTRLTVL.